This TCR beta chain emerged from a study of Ad26.COV2.S vaccination and SARS-CoV-2 variants. Treatment in this sample: 19 received Ad26.COV2.S at low or high dose, single or two shots; 5 received placebo; per-sample allocation not given. The samples date from day 63 after the first vaccine or placebo injection. This CDR3 contains 18 residues. Per the germline V gene, CDR1 is LNHDA and CDR2 is SQIVND (reference sequence). V shed 4 bases and J 0 bases; nucleotides not matched to a gene: 9. Using immunoSEQ multiplex PCR, the repertoire was profiled, and TCRdb retains in-frame clones only, with some absent. The data show about 350,000 clones, roughly 90% seen once.

This TCR was sampled from a person aged 18 to 65 who received the Ad26.COV2.S COVID-19 vaccine or a placebo. The material was peripheral blood, obtained in a trial of Ad26.COV2.S vaccine versus placebo. The chain carries TRBV19 and TRBJ2-3, with 11 bases that match TRBD2. In DNA form, the CDR3 reads TGTGCCAGTAGTACCGGGACTAGCGGTATCTCTAGCACAGATACGCAGTATTTT. As protein: CASSTGTSGISSTDTQYF.